These 25 T cell receptor beta chains share one sample of origin, sequenced in a study of blood T cell repertoires in COVID-19. Sequenced by immunoSEQ multiplex PCR; TCRdb stores in-frame clones only, minus some. The table shows about 260,000 clones, with more than 75% occurring only once. Input material: peripheral blood. All receptors come from a man in his forties who had recovered from COVID-19.

J is TRBJ1-6 and V is TRBV6-5, with no clear D. The CDR3 covers 12 residues. The V gene lost 2 bases and the J gene lost 9 bases, with 5 bases spanning the gap. Germline CDR1 MNHEY, CDR2 SVGAGI. CDR3 nucleotides: TGTGCCAGCAGTTACGCCGGTTCACCCCTCCACTTT. This encodes CASSYAGSPLHF.

The J gene is TRBJ2-3, the V gene TRBV11-2; D is possibly TRBD1 (6 bases). The germline V and J ends were trimmed by 0 bases and 4 bases, with 11 bases remaining between them. The CDR3 length is 15 residues. Germline CDR1 and CDR2: SGHAT and FQNNGV. CDR3 sequence: CASSLEQGGADTQYF. CDR3 in DNA: TGTGCCAGCAGCTTAGAACAGGGCGGAGCAGATACGCAGTATTTT.

The gene calls are TRBV18 and TRBJ2-7; 10 bases map to TRBD1. V shed 5 bases and J 4 bases; nucleotides not matched to a gene: 5. This CDR3 comprises 14 residues. The germline V gene encodes CDR1 KGHSH and CDR2 LQKENI. CDR3 region: CASSRTGGTYEQYF. The DNA for the CDR3 is TGTGCCAGCTCAAGGACAGGGGGTACGTACGAGCAGTACTTC.

The chain links TRBV30 to TRBJ1-5; 8 bases line up with TRBD1. Per germline, CDR1 GTSNPN and CDR2 SVGIG (reference sequence). Trimming took 1 base from V and 7 from J; bases not matched to a gene: 3. The CDR3 is made up of 13 amino acids. This CDR3 reads CAWSAGGRQPQHF. In nucleotides, the CDR3 is TGTGCCTGGAGTGCAGGGGGCAGGCAGCCCCAGCATTTT.

In its sample, this clone was seen a few times. The chain carries TRBV18 and TRBJ1-4, with 8 bases matching TRBD1. CDR3 length: 14 amino acids. The trim removed 6 bases at V and 5 bases at J, leaving 5 bases unmatched. CDR1 is KGHSH, CDR2 LQKENI, per germline. CDR3 coding DNA: TGTGCCAGCTCGTTCACAGGGGGAAATGAAAAACTGTTTTTT. Amino acids: CASSFTGGNEKLFF.

The chain links TRBV5-1 to TRBJ2-1; D is perhaps TRBD2 (6 bases). The ends were cut back, 1 base at V and 1 base at J, with 9 bases in the middle. Germline CDR1 SGHRS, CDR2 YFSETQ. The CDR3 spans 15 residues. The CDR3 loop reads CASSLRLDSYNEQFF. In DNA form, the CDR3 reads TGCGCCAGCAGCTTGCGACTAGATTCCTACAATGAGCAGTTCTTC.

Regarding this clone: The junction does not match germline at one end; this may be a read error. CDR3: CVSSPLEQGSRNEQFF. The CDR3, as DNA: TGTGTCAGCTCACCACTAGAGCAGGGATCTAGGAATGAGCAGTTCTTC. J is TRBJ2-1 and V is TRBV18; D is tentatively TRBD1 or TRBD2 (5 bases each). The CDR3 loop spans 16 amino acids. Germline V lookup: CDR1 KGHSH, CDR2 LQKENI.

The rearrangement joins TRBV5-6 to TRBJ1-2; 8 nucleotides align to TRBD1. The length of the CDR3 is 13 residues. The V segment lost 3 bases and the J segment 6 bases; nucleotides outside the gene matches: 4. Per the germline V gene, CDR1 is SGHDT and CDR2 is YYEEEE. In DNA form, the CDR3 reads TGTGCCAGCAGCTATACGGGACAGGATGGCTACACCTTC. It encodes CASSYTGQDGYTF.

This clone has just one count. The V gene is TRBV7-9, the J gene TRBJ1-3; D is undetermined. The CDR3 sequence is 15 residues long. Germline CDR1 is SEHNR and CDR2 is FQNEAQ (reference sequence). Deletions cut 3 bases from V and 2 bases from J, with 11 bases between. CDR3 residues: CASSFYGGTGNTIYF. CDR3 sequence (DNA): TGTGCCAGCAGCTTTTATGGCGGAACTGGAAACACCATATATTTT.

The chain recombines TRBV7-2 with TRBJ2-2, with 7 bases aligning to TRBD2. The V gene end was trimmed by 6 bases and the J gene end by 4 bases; junction bases not matched to a gene: 5. Germline V CDR1 and CDR2: SGHTA, FQGNSA. The CDR3 loop spans 14 amino acids. In nucleotides, the CDR3 is TGTGCCAGCAGGTTTAGCGGGCGCACCGGGGAGCTGTTTTTT. This codes for CASRFSGRTGELFF.

Points on this clone: The sample has other DNA sequences that encode this CDR3 too. The chain links TRBV7-9 to TRBJ2-4, with no clear D. Trimming stripped 4 bases from V and 1 base from J, with 5 bases between. CDR1 and CDR2 from the germline V gene are SEHNR and FQNEAQ (reference sequence). The CDR3 is made up of 13 amino acids. The CDR3 spells CASSSLAKNIQYF. Written as DNA, the CDR3 is TGTGCCAGCAGCTCCCTGGCCAAAAACATTCAGTACTTC.

The chain couples TRBV19 to TRBJ2-3; D might be TRBD2 (5 bases). CDR3 length: 14 amino acids. V was clipped by 5 bases and J by 6 bases, with 15 bases between them. The germline V gene encodes CDR1 LNHDA and CDR2 SQIVND (reference sequence). The DNA of the CDR3 is TGTGCCAGTAGTCCCAGCGGCTCCCCCGATACGCAGTATTTT. Translating it yields CASSPSGSPDTQYF.

The J gene is TRBJ2-7, the V gene TRBV12-3 or TRBV12-4; no clear D. The CDR3 is made up of 13 amino acids. V was trimmed by 2 bases and J by 2 bases, leaving 7 bases between them. The CDR3 is CASSLTPTYEQYF. The CDR3, as DNA: TGTGCCAGCAGTTTAACACCGACCTACGAGCAGTACTTC.

The chain's CDR3 is CASSVTSVLTSTDTQYF. As DNA, the CDR3 is TGTGCCAGCAGCGTGACTAGTGTTCTTACTAGCACAGATACGCAGTATTTT. The gene calls are TRBV9 and TRBJ2-3; possible D gene TRBD2, 6 bases. The CDR3 totals 17 residues. Germline V gene data show CDR1 as SGDLS and CDR2 as YYNGEE. The V end was cut by 2 bases, the J end by 0 bases, with 16 bases between.

The chain recombines TRBV15 with TRBJ2-3; TRBD2 might be the D (7 bases). Between the trimmed V and J ends, which lost 4 bases and 2 bases, there was a span of 22 bases. Looked up from germline, CDR1 is LNHNV and CDR2 is YYDKDF (reference sequence). The CDR3 runs 18 residues. Here the CDR3 DNA reads TGTGCCACCAGCAAAAGGTTGGGGGCGGGGGAGGTCACAGATACGCAGTATTTT. Its protein is CATSKRLGAGEVTDTQYF. Using reference TRBV15 and TRBJ2-3 for the parts outside the CDR3, the full variable domain is DAMVIQNPRYQVTQFGKPVTLSCSQTLNHNVMYWYQQKSSQAPKLLFHYYDKDFNNEADTPDNFQSRRPNTSFCFLDIRSPGLGDTAMYLCATSKRLGAGEVTDTQYFGPGTRLTVL.

The V gene is TRBV19, the J gene TRBJ1-1, with D possibly being TRBD1 (6 bases). This CDR3 region has 12 residues. Trimming cost V 7 bases and J 6 bases, with 12 bases left between them. The germline V gene encodes CDR1 LNHDA and CDR2 SQIVND (reference sequence). The CDR3 sequence is CASKAGAAEAFF. CDR3 DNA sequence: TGTGCCAGTAAAGCAGGGGCTGCTGAAGCTTTCTTT.

The rearrangement links TRBV7-9 to TRBJ1-2; 7 nucleotides line up with TRBD1. CDR3 length equals 15 residues. Trimming took 2 bases from V and 6 from J; bases not matched to a gene: 9. Germline assignment: CDR1 SEHNR and CDR2 FQNEAQ (reference sequence). Here the CDR3 reads CASSLKQGLGDGYTF. In DNA, the CDR3 is TGTGCCAGCAGCTTAAAACAGGGGCTAGGAGATGGCTACACCTTC.

V and J are TRBV11-2 and TRBJ1-2; 7 bases are a match to TRBD1. Germline CDR1 SGHAT, CDR2 FQNNGV. This CDR3 region has 15 residues. V trimming: 1 base; J trimming: 2 bases; junction bases outside the gene matches: 4. CDR3 residues: CASSLVLTGNYGYTF. The CDR3 DNA sequence: TGTGCCAGCAGCTTAGTATTGACAGGGAACTATGGCTACACCTTC.

The chain combines TRBV5-6 with TRBJ2-7, with D unresolved. This CDR3 is built from 13 residues. Deletions cut 7 bases from V and 4 bases from J, with 15 bases between. The germline V gene encodes CDR1 SGHDT and CDR2 YYEEEE. In DNA form, the CDR3 reads TGTGCCAGCCAACGGGTACTGGAATACGAGCAGTACTTC. Protein sequence: CASQRVLEYEQYF.

The chain links TRBV3-1 (or the pseudogene TRBV3-2) to TRBJ2-3; 10 bases match TRBD2. CDR1 is LGHDT, CDR2 YNNKEL, per germline (reference sequence). V lost 4 bases and J lost 2; bases outside the gene matches: 6. The length of the CDR3 is 16 residues. For the CDR3, the DNA is TGTGCCAGCAGCCCCACAGGACTAGCGGCCACAGATACGCAGTATTTT. It encodes CASSPTGLAATDTQYF.

The rearrangement joins TRBV21-1 to TRBJ1-6. TRBV21-1 is reported as a pseudogene. The CDR3 has 16 amino acids. The CDR3 nucleotides read TGTGCCAGCAGCAAGACGCGGAGCTCCTATAATTCACCCCTCCACTTT. It is translated as CASSKTRSSYNSPLHF.

The V gene is TRBV9, the J gene TRBJ2-3; a possible D gene is TRBD2 (7 bases). V was cut by 0 bases and J by 4 bases, with 12 bases left in between. This CDR3 spans 15 amino acids. Germline V gene data show CDR1 as SGDLS and CDR2 as YYNGEE. Here the CDR3 reads CASSVAGAGADTQYF. As DNA, the CDR3 is TGTGCCAGCAGCGTAGCGGGGGCGGGGGCAGATACGCAGTATTTT.

This chain links TRBV19 with TRBJ2-7, with 7 bases lining up with TRBD1. Trimming removed 5 bases from V and 12 bases from J; junction bases left unmatched: 10. From germline, CDR1 is LNHDA and CDR2 SQIVND (reference sequence). This CDR3 has 12 amino acids. CDR3 amino acids: CASSAGTEALYF. The CDR3 bases are TGTGCCAGTAGTGCCGGGACAGAGGCTTTGTACTTC.

CDR3 loop: CASPLGGWNTEAFF. CDR3 coding DNA: TGTGCCAGCCCATTGGGAGGGTGGAACACTGAAGCTTTCTTT. The chain employs TRBV2 and TRBJ1-1; D not resolved. The V and J ends lost 8 bases and 1 base respectively, with 14 bases between them. Germline CDR1 is SNHLY and CDR2 is FYNNEI. The CDR3 totals 14 residues.

J is TRBJ2-4 and V is TRBV27; D is uncertain. This CDR3 region has 13 residues. The germline V gene encodes CDR1 MNHEY and CDR2 SMNVEV (reference sequence). Trimming took 2 bases from V and 3 from J, leaving 5 bases between them. CDR3 nucleotides: TGTGCCAGCAGTTTAACGGGCAAAAACATTCAGTACTTC. This gives the protein CASSLTGKNIQYF.